The source of this TCR beta chain is a study of T cell responses to AZD1222 COVID-19 vaccine. Study-level findings and limits: Without day 14 samples, only post-peak T cell repertoires were studied. Baseline seropositivity occurred in only a handful of AZD1222 recipients. With two AZD1222 doses given, Spike-specific TCR breadth and depth both rose. The donor group comprised mostly white British people and more females; the analysis possibly underestimated clonal diversity.

About this clone itself: Its antigen remains unidentified.

Data came from immunoSEQ multiplex PCR; TCRdb stores just in-frame clones and leaves some out. The table records tens of thousands of clones, more than 85% of them present only once. The CDR3 runs 13 residues. Trimming took 4 bases from V and 2 from J, leaving 11 bases between them. Germline assignment: CDR1 GTSNPN and CDR2 SVGIG (reference sequence). The input for sequencing was peripheral blood, taken 28 days after the second AZD1222 dose. This TCR was recovered from an adult who received the AZD1222 COVID-19 vaccine. The rearrangement uses TRBV30 and TRBJ1-2; maybe TRBD1 (6 bases). CDR3 bases: TGTGCCTGGACCGGGACAACAAACTATGGCTACACCTTC. It translates to CAWTGTTNYGYTF.